These T cell receptor beta chains were read from a single sample in a study of identical twins. TCRdb re-derived calls from the 5' RACE reads in MiXCR, one entry per CDR3 protein. The sample holds 200,000 to 300,000 distinct CDR3 sequences, 10% seen once. The sequenced sample was memory T cells sorted from blood. The origin of the receptors is a man aged 45-65 years in good health. CDR3s include the opening cysteine and the closing phenylalanine or tryptophan.

j_call | v_call | cdr3_aa
TRBJ2-6 | TRBV20-1 | CSAPRAQGANVLTF
TRBJ2-7 | TRBV30 | CAWSKKSGGSPSYEQYF
TRBJ2-1 | TRBV7-6 | CASSLGAGSSYNEQFF
TRBJ1-2 | TRBV20-1 | CSARDGVNYGYTF
TRBJ2-4 | TRBV5-1 | CASSLELGAGQGAMAKNIQYF
TRBJ2-5 | TRBV15 | CATNTGGIQETQYF
TRBJ1-1 | TRBV20-1 | CSARGTGMGTEAFF
TRBJ2-5 | TRBV29-1 | CSVEDGLAGYQFGTQYF
TRBJ2-7 | TRBV3-1 | CASSYGQGVVNEQYF
TRBJ2-7 | TRBV5-4 | CASSSRTGASYEQYF
TRBJ2-7 | TRBV5-1 | CASSYYPMGQGLGEQYF
TRBJ2-3 | TRBV12-3/TRBV12-4 | CASSPRTSGARDTQYF
TRBJ2-7 | TRBV9 | CASSTSGDYYEQYF
TRBJ2-7 | TRBV7-9 | CASAIGTTAEQYF
TRBJ2-7 | TRBV7-2 | CASSLAPAVAYSPHIYEQYF
TRBJ2-4 | TRBV5-1 | CASSLVGGEDIQYF
TRBJ2-3 | TRBV5-6 | CASSSPTKTSGTDTQYF